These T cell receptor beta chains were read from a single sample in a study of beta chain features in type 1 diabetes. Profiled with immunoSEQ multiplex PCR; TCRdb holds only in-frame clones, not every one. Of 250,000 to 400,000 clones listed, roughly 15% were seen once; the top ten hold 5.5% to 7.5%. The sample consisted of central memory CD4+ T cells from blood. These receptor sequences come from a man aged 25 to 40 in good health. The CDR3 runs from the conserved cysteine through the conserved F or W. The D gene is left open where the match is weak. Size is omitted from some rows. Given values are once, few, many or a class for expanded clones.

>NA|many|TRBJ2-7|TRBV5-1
CASSQGGSYEQYF
TGCGCCAGCAGCCAAGGGGGATCCTACGAGCAGTACTTC
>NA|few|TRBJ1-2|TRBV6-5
CASSRLLQEDGYTF
TGTGCCAGCAGCCGACTACTACAGGAAGATGGCTACACCTTC
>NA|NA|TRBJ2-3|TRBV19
CASSIEGYPREFTDTQYF
TGTGCCAGTAGTATAGAGGGCTACCCAAGAGAGTTCACAGATACGCAGTATTTT
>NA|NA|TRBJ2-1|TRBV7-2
CASSANNEQFF
TGTGCCAGCAGCGCCAACAATGAGCAGTTCTTC
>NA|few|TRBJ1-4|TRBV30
CAWSRGPNEKLFF
TGTGCCTGGAGTAGAGGGCCAAATGAAAAACTGTTTTTT
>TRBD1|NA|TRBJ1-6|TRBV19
CASSPPGQSNSPLHF
TGTGCCAGTAGTCCACCGGGACAGTCTAATTCACCCCTCCACTTT
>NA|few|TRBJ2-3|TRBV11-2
CASSDRTGTDTQYF
TGTGCCAGCAGCGATAGGACAGGCACAGATACGCAGTATTTT
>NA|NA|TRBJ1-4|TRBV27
CASSLSGRFNEKLFF
TGTGCCAGCAGTTTATCGGGACGGTTTAATGAAAAACTGTTTTTT
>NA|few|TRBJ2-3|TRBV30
CAWSVRGGVADTQYF
TGTGCCTGGAGTGTAAGGGGGGGAGTGGCAGATACGCAGTATTTT
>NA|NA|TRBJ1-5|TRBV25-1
CASCRSLEDIPQQPQHF
TGTGCCAGCTGTCGAAGCTTGGAGGACATCCCTCAACAGCCCCAGCATTTT
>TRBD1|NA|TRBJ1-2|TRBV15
CATKRQGLVGYTF
TGTGCCACCAAGCGACAGGGACTTGTCGGCTACACCTTC
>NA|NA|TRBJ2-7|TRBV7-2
CASSRGAGEQYF
TGTGCCAGCAGCCGGGGGGCAGGCGAGCAGTACTTC
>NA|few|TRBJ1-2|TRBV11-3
CASSSPRFYGYTF
TGTGCCAGCAGCTCGCCGAGATTCTATGGCTACACCTTC
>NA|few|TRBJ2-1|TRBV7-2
CASSLGGPFNEQFF
TGTGCCAGCAGCTTAGGGGGGCCCTTCAATGAGCAGTTCTTC
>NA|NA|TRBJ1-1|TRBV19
CASSIKGFGAFF
TGTGCCAGTAGTATTAAAGGGTTTGGAGCTTTCTTT
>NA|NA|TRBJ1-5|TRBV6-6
CASRGQNSNQPQHF
TGTGCCAGCAGGGGCCAGAATAGCAATCAGCCCCAGCATTTT
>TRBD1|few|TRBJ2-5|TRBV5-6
CASSLFVTGRQETQYF
TGTGCCAGCAGCTTGTTCGTGACAGGGAGACAAGAGACCCAGTACTTC
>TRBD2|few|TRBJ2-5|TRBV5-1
CASSRGTSGEETQYF
TGCGCCAGCAGCCGTGGGACTAGCGGGGAAGAGACCCAGTACTTC
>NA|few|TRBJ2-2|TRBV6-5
CASSYFPKKTGELFF
TGTGCCAGCAGTTACTTCCCTAAGAAAACAGGGGAGCTGTTTTTT
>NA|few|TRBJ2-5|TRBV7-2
CASSLLASRKQETQYF
TGTGCCAGCAGCTTACTGGCTAGCCGAAAACAAGAGACCCAGTACTTC
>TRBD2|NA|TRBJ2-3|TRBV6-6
CASSPRGTSVGDTQYF
TGTGCCAGCAGTCCTAGAGGGACTAGCGTTGGAGATACGCAGTATTTT
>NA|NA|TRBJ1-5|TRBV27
CASSARDQPQHF
TGTGCCAGCAGTGCGAGAGATCAGCCCCAGCATTTT
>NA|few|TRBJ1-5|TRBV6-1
CASSEGQQNQPQHF
TGTGCCAGCAGTGAGGGCCAGCAAAATCAGCCCCAGCATTTT
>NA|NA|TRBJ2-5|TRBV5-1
CASSRGTSQETQYF
TGCGCCAGCAGCCGAGGGACTTCCCAAGAGACCCAGTACTTC
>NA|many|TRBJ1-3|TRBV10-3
CAISESATVDSGNTIYF
TGTGCCATCAGTGAGTCAGCGACAGTTGACTCTGGAAACACCATATATTTT
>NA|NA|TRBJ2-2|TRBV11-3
CASSLAEAGELFF
TGTGCCAGCAGCTTAGCCGAGGCCGGGGAGCTGTTTTTT
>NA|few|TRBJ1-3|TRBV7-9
CASSPAWGNTIYF
TGTGCCAGCAGCCCCGCCTGGGGAAACACCATATATTTT
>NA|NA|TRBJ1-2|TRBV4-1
CASSQDEGHGYGYTF
TGCGCCAGCAGCCAAGACGAGGGCCACGGCTATGGCTACACCTTC
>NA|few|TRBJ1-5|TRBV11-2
CASSFIHGADQPQHF
TGTGCCAGCAGCTTCATTCATGGGGCTGATCAGCCCCAGCATTTT
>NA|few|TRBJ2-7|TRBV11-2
CASSLDRLAYEQYF
TGTGCCAGCAGTCTCGACAGGCTCGCCTACGAGCAGTACTTC
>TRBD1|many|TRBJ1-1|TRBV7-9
CASSLGTEHTEAFF
TGTGCCAGCAGCCTAGGGACAGAACACACTGAAGCTTTCTTT
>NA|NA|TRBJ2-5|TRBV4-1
CASSQARVHF
TGCGCCAGCAGCCAAGCCAGGGTTCACTTC
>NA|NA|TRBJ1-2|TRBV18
CASSPFWDNYGYTF
TGTGCCAGCTCACCTTTCTGGGACAACTATGGCTACACCTTC
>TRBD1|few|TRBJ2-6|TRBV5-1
CASSPDRVSGANVLTF
TGCGCCAGCAGTCCTGACAGGGTCTCTGGGGCCAACGTCCTGACTTTC
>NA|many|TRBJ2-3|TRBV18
CASSLSTDTQYF
TGTGCCAGCTCGTTGAGCACAGATACGCAGTATTTT
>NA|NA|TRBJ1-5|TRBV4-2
CASSSPPNQPQHF
TGTGCCAGCAGCTCCCCTCCCAATCAGCCCCAGCATTTT
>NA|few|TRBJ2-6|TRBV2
CASSDTGANVLTF
TGTGCCAGCAGTGACACTGGGGCCAACGTCCTGACTTTC
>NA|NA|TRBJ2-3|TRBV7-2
CASSLDKGTGLRYTDTQYF
TGTGCCAGCAGCTTAGATAAAGGCACGGGACTTCGTTACACAGATACGCAGTATTTT
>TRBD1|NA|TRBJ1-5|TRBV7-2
CASSLTTGDHQPQHF
TGTGCCAGCAGCTTGACGACAGGGGACCATCAGCCCCAGCATTTT
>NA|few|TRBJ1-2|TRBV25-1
CASSERRGYGYTF
TGTGCCAGCAGTGAAAGACGCGGCTATGGCTACACCTTC
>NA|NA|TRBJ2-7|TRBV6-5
CASSYLQGYEQYF
TGTGCCAGCAGTTACCTCCAGGGCTACGAGCAGTACTTC